A selection of T cell receptor beta chains follows, all from one sample in a study of beta chain features in type 1 diabetes. Assay used: immunoSEQ multiplex PCR; TCRdb lists only in-frame clones, some missing. This table holds approximately 240,000 clones, 16% found once. The source material was naive CD4+ T cells from blood. These receptors came from a man aged 25 to 40 with type 1 diabetes. The CDR3 runs from the conserved cysteine through the conserved F or W. D genes are given only for firm matches. Only part of the rows carry a size: once, few, many, or a class if the clone is expanded.

clone size	J gene	V gene	D gene	CDR3 DNA	CDR3 protein
.	TRBJ2-7	TRBV29-1	TRBD1	TGCAGCGTAGCTCCGGGGGGACAGGGAGCCTACGAGCAGTACTTC	CSVAPGGQGAYEQYF
.	TRBJ2-7	TRBV6-6	TRBD2	TGTGCCAGCACCACCGGGAGGGCCTACGAGCAGTACTTC	CASTTGRAYEQYF
.	TRBJ2-1	TRBV9	.	TGTGCCAGCAGCGTAGCTATAGGACACAACAATGAGCAGTTCTTC	CASSVAIGHNNEQFF
few	TRBJ2-7	TRBV27	TRBD1	TGTGCCAGCAGTGGGCGAAACAGGGGCACCTACGAGCAGTACTTC	CASSGRNRGTYEQYF
.	TRBJ2-5	TRBV7-9	.	TGTGCCAGCAGCTTAGGGGAACTAGCCTCAGAGACCCAGTACTTC	CASSLGELASETQYF
few	TRBJ1-1	TRBV9	TRBD1	TGTGCCAGCAGTGACAGGGTTGACACTGAAGCTTTCTTT	CASSDRVDTEAFF
few	TRBJ2-7	TRBV30	.	TGTGCCTGGAGCGAAGGGTGGGGTTACGAGCAGTACTTC	CAWSEGWGYEQYF
.	TRBJ2-5	TRBV7-9	TRBD1	TGTGCCAGCAGCTTTGGACAGGGACAAGAGACCCAGTACTTC	CASSFGQGQETQYF
.	TRBJ1-2	TRBV29-1	.	TGCAGCGTTGTGACTCTCGAACGCTATGGCTACACCTTC	CSVVTLERYGYTF
.	TRBJ2-3	TRBV4-2	.	TGTGCCAGCAGCCAAGATCTAGAGGGCTACAGGGTTGGGCACACAGATACGCAGTATTTT	CASSQDLEGYRVGHTDTQYF
.	TRBJ1-4	TRBV18	.	TGTGCCAGCTCACCTGGGAGGGGTGAAAAACTGTTTTTT	CASSPGRGEKLFF
.	TRBJ2-2	TRBV14	.	TGTGCCAGCAGCCAAGATTGGGACACCGGGGAGCTGTTTTTT	CASSQDWDTGELFF
few	TRBJ2-3	TRBV29-1	TRBD1	TGCAGCGTCGAAAACTCGGACAGGGGAGGCACAGATACGCAGTATTTT	CSVENSDRGGTDTQYF
.	TRBJ2-1	TRBV9	.	TGTGCCAGCAGCCCTCGTCCTGGAAATGAGCAGTTCTTC	CASSPRPGNEQFF
.	TRBJ2-1	TRBV29-1	.	TGCAGCACCCGTCGGGGATACAATGAGCAGTTCTTC	CSTRRGYNEQFF
few	TRBJ2-1	TRBV29-1	.	TGCAGCGTCCTTCCTGTCCGGAGCAATGAGCAGTTCTTC	CSVLPVRSNEQFF
few	TRBJ2-7	TRBV4-3	.	TGCGCCAGCAGCCAAGATCTTTGGGGCGGAACCTACGAGCAGTACTTC	CASSQDLWGGTYEQYF
few	TRBJ2-5	TRBV30	.	TGTGCCTGGGTTCAGGGGACCGTAACTCAAGAGACCCAGTACTTC	CAWVQGTVTQETQYF
.	TRBJ1-2	TRBV15	.	TGTGCCACCAGACAGGATATCACTAACTATGGCTACACCTTC	CATRQDITNYGYTF
few	TRBJ2-1	TRBV15	.	TGTGCCACCAGCAGAGATAAGGTGGCGGGTGGGGAGAGAGAGCAGTTCTTC	CATSRDKVAGGEREQFF
.	TRBJ2-4	TRBV5-1	.	TGCGCCAGCAGCTTGGCCGCCTCTTCCGGCGGGAACATTCAGTACTTC	CASSLAASSGGNIQYF
few	TRBJ1-1	TRBV29-1	.	TGCAGCGTTACACAGGATAGGTTGGAAGCTTTCTTT	CSVTQDRLEAFF
.	TRBJ2-2	TRBV7-2	TRBD1	TGTGCCAGCAGACCGGGACAGGGTGGTACCGGGGAGCTGTTTTTT	CASRPGQGGTGELFF
few	TRBJ2-1	TRBV29-1	TRBD2	TGCAGCGTTGGGGGATTGGGGAGCGGGAGTGCCTATGAGCAGTTCTTC	CSVGGLGSGSAYEQFF